A single sample is the source of the 22 T cell receptor beta chains below, sequenced in a study of T cells in Graves' hyperthyroidism and ophthalmopathy. TCR beta CDR3 sequences were amplified from RNA transcripts. A set of HTBI primers served as the primers for a first-round RT-PCR of the TCR CDR3. TCRdb recomputed calls from the multiplex PCR reads with MiXCR, one row per CDR3 protein. This repertoire shows hundreds of thousands of distinct CDR3 sequences, around a sixth found once; its top ten account for 13% to 15%. Sequencing used blood. The receptors here all came from a woman between 18 and 30 years old with Graves' hyperthyroidism.

In the case of this clonotype: This CDR3 fails to terminate in the conserved phenylalanine or tryptophan, so it likely reflects a read error. The chain recombines TRBV28 with TRBJ2-2; D is uncertain. The germline V gene encodes CDR1 MDHEN and CDR2 SYDVKM. CDR3 length: 14 amino acids. Trimming stripped 1 base from V and 4 bases from J, with 7 bases between. The CDR3 DNA is TGTGCCAGCAGTTTATTGGAATTCACCGGGGAGCTGTTTCTT. It is translated as CASSLLEFTGELFL.

This clonotype appeared many times. The chain is built from TRBV11-3 and TRBJ2-3; 7 nucleotides line up with TRBD2. Germline CDR1 is SGHNT and CDR2 is YENEEA. J was trimmed by 5 bases and V by 7 bases; bases with no gene match: 3. The CDR3 runs to 12 residues. This CDR3 reads CASKGGLDTQYF. The DNA for the CDR3 is TGTGCCAGCAAGGGAGGGTTAGATACGCAGTATTTT.

The V gene is TRBV24-1, the J gene TRBJ2-5; 9 bases align to TRBD2. Germline assignment: CDR1 KGHDR and CDR2 SFDVKD. J was trimmed by 1 base and V by 3 bases; bases with no gene match: 5. The length of the CDR3 is 16 residues. The CDR3 sequence is CATSDPAGGLQETQYF. The CDR3 nucleotides read TGTGCCACCAGTGATCCAGCGGGGGGACTCCAAGAGACCCAGTACTTC.

The table lists this clonotype with many counts. This sequence joins TRBV5-6 and TRBJ2-1, with TRBD2 identical over 10 bases. The CDR3 spans 15 residues. CDR1 SGHDT and CDR2 YYEEEE come from the germline V gene. V dropped 4 bases and J dropped 5; count of bases not matched to a gene: 6. The CDR3 here is CASSPGLAEDNEQFF. The CDR3 DNA follows: TGTGCCAGCAGCCCCGGACTAGCGGAGGACAATGAGCAGTTCTTC.

This clonotype was recorded a few times. The V call is TRBV27, the J call TRBJ2-4; TRBD1 might be the D (6 bases). The CDR3 totals 14 residues. Trimming removed 3 bases at V and 4 bases at J, with 10 bases between. Germline CDR1 MNHEY, CDR2 SMNVEV (reference sequence). The CDR3 region is CASSFDRMKNIQYF. CDR3 coding DNA: TGTGCCAGCAGTTTTGACAGGATGAAAAACATTCAGTACTTC.

This clonotype was detected once. The chain uses TRBV19 and TRBJ2-1; D is possibly TRBD2 (6 bases). Looked up from germline, CDR1 is LNHDA and CDR2 is SQIVND (reference sequence). This CDR3 spans 15 amino acids. V lost 3 bases and J 2 bases, leaving 11 bases between the germline ends. CDR3 amino acids: CASSIGGGAYNEQFF. The CDR3 DNA reads TGTGCCAGTAGTATCGGGGGAGGCGCCTACAATGAGCAGTTCTTC. The complete variable domain, with remaining parts taken from reference TRBV19 and TRBJ2-1, reads DGGITQSPKYLFRKEGQNVTLSCEQNLNHDAMYWYRQDPGQGLRLIYYSQIVNDFQKGDIAEGYSVSREKKESFPLTVTSAQKNPTAFYLCASSIGGGAYNEQFFGPGTRLTVL.

This clonotype turned up a few times. The chain carries TRBV7-2 and TRBJ2-7; TRBD2 is a possible D gene (6 bases). This CDR3 is 15 amino acids long. V shed 3 bases and J shed 7 bases, with 19 bases lying between them. Germline lookup yields CDR1 SGHTA and CDR2 FQGNSA. The CDR3 nucleotides are TGTGCCAGCAGCTTCGAAACCGGGACTCTGGGGGAGCAGTACTTC. Protein: CASSFETGTLGEQYF.

This clonotype was seen repeatedly, ten times or more. The chain is built from TRBV11-3 and TRBJ2-1, with TRBD2 identical over 7 bases. Germline V CDR1 and CDR2: SGHNT, YENEEA. V shed 1 base and J 5 bases; nucleotides not matched to a gene: 5. The CDR3 runs to 15 residues. In nucleotides, the CDR3 is TGTGCCAGCAGCTTAGGGGGGGAGGGGAACAATGAGCAGTTCTTC. Translating gives CASSLGGEGNNEQFF.

This clonotype showed up many times. This chain uses TRBV2 with TRBJ1-5; no firm D call. The germline V and J ends were trimmed by 3 bases and 3 bases, with 6 bases remaining between them. Germline-derived CDR1 and CDR2 are SNHLY and FYNNEI. There are 13 residues in the CDR3. The CDR3 loop is CASSEDLNQPQHF. The CDR3 bases are TGTGCCAGCAGTGAGGACCTCAATCAGCCCCAGCATTTT.

The rearrangement uses TRBV29-1 and TRBJ2-5, with TRBD2 matching 9 bases. The CDR3 runs to 14 residues. CDR1 and CDR2 from the germline V gene are SQVTM and ANQGSEA. The V gene end was trimmed by 1 base and the J gene end by 6 bases; junction bases not matched to a gene: 6. The CDR3 DNA reads as TGCAGCGTTGAAGCACTTAGCGGGAGTCAGACCCAGTACTTC. Translation: CSVEALSGSQTQYF.

The chain uses TRBV7-9 and TRBJ1-5; D remains unclear. The CDR3 runs 13 residues. CDR1 is SEHNR and CDR2 is FQNEAQ in the germline V gene (reference sequence). V lost 1 base, J lost 7 bases, and 8 bases lay in between. The DNA of the CDR3 is TGTGCCAGCAGCTTAGGTCAGTCCCAGCCCCAGCATTTT. Its protein is CASSLGQSQPQHF.

The chain carries TRBV28 and TRBJ1-1; no clear D. The CDR3 has 13 amino acids. Trimming removed 7 bases from V and 4 bases from J, with 13 bases in between. CDR1 is MDHEN and CDR2 is SYDVKM in the germline V gene. The CDR3 nucleotides are TGTGCCAGCACCGACTCACGAACCACTGAAGCTTTCTTT. This translates into CASTDSRTTEAFF.

This clonotype has just a few counts. The rearrangement joins TRBV5-6 to TRBJ2-1; D possibly uses TRBD1 or TRBD2 (5 bases each). V shed 3 bases and J shed 7 bases, with 20 bases lying between them. The CDR3 length is 16 residues. Germline V gives CDR1 SGHDT, CDR2 YYEEEE. CDR3 amino acids: CASSSSGTSLGNEQFF. As DNA, the CDR3 is TGTGCCAGCAGCTCCTCCGGGACGAGTCTTGGGAATGAGCAGTTCTTC.

This clonotype occurred many times. The chain employs TRBV18 and TRBJ2-5, with D perhaps matching TRBD1 or TRBD2 (6 bases each). The CDR3 contains 15 residues. V was pared by 1 base and J by 5 bases, with 14 bases between. Germline CDR1 KGHSH, CDR2 LQKENI. The CDR3 coding sequence is TGTGCCAGCTCACCACGCGAGGGGGGATTGGAGACCCAGTACTTC. Its protein is CASSPREGGLETQYF.

This clonotype showed up just a few times. This sequence joins TRBV29-1 and TRBJ2-1; possibly TRBD2 for D (5 bases). V lost 6 bases to trimming and J lost 7 bases, with 16 bases between them. CDR3 size: 13 residues. CDR1 is SQVTM and CDR2 is ANQGSEA in the germline V gene. Here the CDR3 reads CSVVEPGKNEQFF. The CDR3 region has the DNA TGCAGCGTCGTTGAACCCGGGAAGAATGAGCAGTTCTTC.

This clonotype appeared many times. The chain uses TRBV7-9 and TRBJ1-1, with TRBD1 as a possible D gene (5 bases). The CDR3 is 13 residues long. V lost 1 base and J lost 7, with 10 bases in between. Germline-derived CDR1 and CDR2 are SEHNR and FQNEAQ (reference sequence). CDR3: CASSLEQEDEAFF. CDR3 bases: TGTGCCAGCAGCTTAGAACAGGAAGATGAAGCTTTCTTT.

This clonotype was counted many times. The J gene is TRBJ1-2, the V gene TRBV12-3 or TRBV12-4, with D perhaps TRBD1 (6 bases). V was shortened by 5 bases and J by 6 bases, with 22 bases between the two germline ends. This CDR3 is built from 16 residues. The CDR3 DNA is TGTGCCAGCAGTCTCTCCGGACAGATAATCCTCCATGGCTACACCTTC. Translating it yields CASSLSGQIILHGYTF.

This clonotype came up a few times. The gene calls are TRBV29-1 and TRBJ2-1; 7 bases are shared with TRBD2. This CDR3 contains 15 residues. The trim removed 3 bases at V and 4 bases at J, leaving 9 bases unmatched. From germline, CDR1 is SQVTM and CDR2 ANQGSEA. This chain's CDR3 is CSVESGSSGYNEQFF. Written as DNA, the CDR3 is TGCAGCGTTGAGTCTGGGTCTAGCGGATACAATGAGCAGTTCTTC.

The CDR3 DNA is TGTGCCAGCAGCCAGGGAGCTGGCGTACGTGAAAAACTGTTTTTT. Amino acid sequence: CASSQGAGVREKLFF. The rearrangement uses TRBV7-9 and TRBJ1-4; D perhaps matches TRBD1 (5 bases). This CDR3 contains 15 residues. V shed 5 bases and J shed 7 bases, with 17 bases lying between them. Germline assignment: CDR1 SEHNR and CDR2 FQNEAQ (reference sequence).

The chain recombines TRBV27 with TRBJ2-2, with D perhaps assigned TRBD1 or TRBD2 (5 bases each). This CDR3 contains 15 residues. Germline CDR1 and CDR2: MNHEY and SMNVEV (reference sequence). Trimming removed 9 bases from V and 8 bases from J, with 22 bases in between. As DNA, the CDR3 is TGTGCCAGTGGCGCGTCGGGGACCGTTGGAGGGGAGCTGTTTTTT. It codes for CASGASGTVGGELFF.

This clonotype was seen repeatedly, ten times or more. The rearrangement links TRBV6-5 to TRBJ1-1; unclear D gene. CDR1 and CDR2 (germline): MNHEY, SVGAGI. The CDR3 has 16 residues. V shed 0 bases and J shed 1 base, with 12 bases lying between them. The CDR3 DNA sequence: TGTGCCAGCAGTTACTCTTGGCGCAGTCCGAACACTGAAGCTTTCTTT. It is translated as CASSYSWRSPNTEAFF.

This clonotype came up many times. This rearrangement joins TRBV11-1 to TRBJ1-4, with D perhaps TRBD1 (5 bases). This CDR3 contains 14 residues. CDR1 SGHAT and CDR2 FQDESV come from the germline V gene (reference sequence). V was clipped by 5 bases and J by 3 bases, with 10 bases between them. As DNA, the CDR3 is TGTGCCAGCAGCGGAGGGGATCCTAATGAAAAACTGTTTTTT. Translated, it gives CASSGGDPNEKLFF.